The subject of this entry is one TCR beta chain. Sequencing was performed with immunoSEQ multiplex PCR; in TCRdb, only in-frame clones are kept and a portion is missing. This sample has hundreds of thousands of clones, with roughly 79% found just once. V was clipped by 1 base and J by 0 bases, with 22 bases between them. The germline V gene encodes CDR1 LGHNA and CDR2 YSLEER. The CDR3 runs 21 residues. This sample was included in a study of blood T cell repertoires in COVID-19. The clonotype comes from a woman of 80 years or more with COVID-19, enrolled during active disease. Sequencing used peripheral blood. V is TRBV4-3 and J is TRBJ2-6; D perhaps matches TRBD1 (5 bases). The CDR3 region has the DNA TGCGCCAGCAGCCAAGTCGCCGAGCTTCAGGGTTGGAACTCTGGGGCCAACGTCCTGACTTTC. It translates to CASSQVAELQGWNSGANVLTF.